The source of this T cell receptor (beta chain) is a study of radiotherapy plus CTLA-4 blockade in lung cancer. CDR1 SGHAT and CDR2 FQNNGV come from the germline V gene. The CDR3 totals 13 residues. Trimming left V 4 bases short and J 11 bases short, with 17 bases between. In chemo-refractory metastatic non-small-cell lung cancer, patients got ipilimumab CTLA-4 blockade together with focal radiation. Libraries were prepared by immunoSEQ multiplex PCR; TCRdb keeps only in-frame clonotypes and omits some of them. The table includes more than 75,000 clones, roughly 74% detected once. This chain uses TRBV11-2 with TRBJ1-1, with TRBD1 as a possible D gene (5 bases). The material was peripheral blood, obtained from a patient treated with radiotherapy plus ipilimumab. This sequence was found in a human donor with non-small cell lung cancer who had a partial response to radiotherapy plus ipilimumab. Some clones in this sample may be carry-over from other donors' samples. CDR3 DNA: TGTGCCAGCAGCTCCCGACAGTTAATGTACGCTTTCTTT. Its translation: CASSSRQLMYAFF.